This T cell receptor beta chain came from a study of cytomegalovirus exposure and HLA in healthy donors. Data came from immunoSEQ multiplex PCR; TCRdb stores just in-frame clones and leaves some out. Of about 58,000 clones listed, around nine tenths are singletons. V lost 4 bases and J lost 0; bases outside the gene matches: 15. The CDR3 contains 19 residues. Germline CDR1 is LNHDA and CDR2 is SQIVND (reference sequence). Details on this clone: The antigen remains unidentified.

Study-wide results and limits: TCR beta chains numbering about 160 were designated cytomegalovirus-associated. The tendency of first-cohort TCR clusters to co-occur in the approximately 120 validation repertoires was identified by a subsequent analysis. Published work reported that the classifier diagnosed cytomegalovirus status with high specificity and sensitivity.

Input material: PBMCs. The V and J genes are TRBV19 and TRBJ1-5; 7 bases are shared with TRBD1. This TCR came from a young man in good health and CMV-seronegative. CDR3 region: CASSTTPGTVWYSNQPQHF. As DNA, the CDR3 is TGTGCCAGTAGTACCACCCCCGGGACAGTATGGTATAGCAATCAGCCCCAGCATTTT.